The following is a T cell receptor (beta chain) sequence with its context. This sample was included in a study of cytomegalovirus exposure and HLA in healthy donors. Study information: Per a later analysis, the roughly 690 first-cohort and 100 to 150 validation repertoires shared one platform.

Assay used: immunoSEQ multiplex PCR; TCRdb lists only in-frame clones, some missing. The sample carries some 110,000 clones, 88% recorded once. With V trimmed by 1 base and J by 6 bases, 11 bases remained unmatched. There are 16 residues in the CDR3. The germline CDR1 and CDR2 sequences are KGHSH and LQKENI. This clonotype was sampled from a man between 18 and 29 years old in good health and CMV-seronegative. This chain connects TRBV18 to TRBJ1-2; 7 bases agree with TRBD1. Source material: PBMCs. In nucleotides, the CDR3 is TGTGCCAGCTCACCACAGGGGACAGAGGACCTACATGGCTACACCTTC. It is translated as CASSPQGTEDLHGYTF.